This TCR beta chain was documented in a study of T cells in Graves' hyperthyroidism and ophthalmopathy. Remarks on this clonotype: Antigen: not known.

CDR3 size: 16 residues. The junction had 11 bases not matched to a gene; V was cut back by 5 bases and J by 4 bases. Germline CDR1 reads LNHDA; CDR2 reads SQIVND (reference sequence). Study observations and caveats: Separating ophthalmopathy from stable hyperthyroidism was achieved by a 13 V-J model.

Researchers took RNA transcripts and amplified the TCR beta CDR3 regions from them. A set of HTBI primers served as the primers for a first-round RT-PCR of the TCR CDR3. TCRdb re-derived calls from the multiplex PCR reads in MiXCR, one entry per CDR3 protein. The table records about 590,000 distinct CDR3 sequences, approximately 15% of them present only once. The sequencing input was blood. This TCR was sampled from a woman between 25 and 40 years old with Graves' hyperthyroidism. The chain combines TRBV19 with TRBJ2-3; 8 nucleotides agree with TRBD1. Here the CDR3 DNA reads TGTGCCAGTAGTGTACAGGGGGGAATTATCGCAGATACGCAGTATTTT. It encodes CASSVQGGIIADTQYF.